These 23 T cell receptor beta chains were all obtained from the same sample, sequenced in a study of blood T cell repertoires in COVID-19. Measured with immunoSEQ multiplex PCR; TCRdb has only the in-frame clones, and not every one. The table records fewer than 200,000 clones, roughly 86% of them present only once. Sequencing was done on a sample of peripheral blood. These receptors originate from a woman in her forties or fifties with acute or convalescent COVID-19.

The chain joins TRBV5-1 to TRBJ1-2, with D perhaps matching TRBD1 (5 bases). Germline CDR1 and CDR2: SGHRS and YFSETQ. The CDR3 runs 16 residues. V dropped 1 base and J dropped 5 bases, with 18 bases sitting between them. This CDR3 is CASSLTQPGTVYGYTF. In nucleotides, the CDR3 is TGCGCCAGCAGCTTGACTCAGCCCGGGACTGTATATGGCTACACCTTC.

The chain links TRBV29-1 to TRBJ2-1; D not resolved. This CDR3 is 12 amino acids long. V gave up 6 bases and J gave up 7 bases, with 13 bases separating them. Per germline, CDR1 SQVTM and CDR2 ANQGSEA. The CDR3 bases are TGCAGCGTGGCAGTATCCGATAATGAGCAGTTCTTC. It encodes CSVAVSDNEQFF.

The CDR3 loop reads CSANREETQYF. CDR3 nucleotide sequence: TGCAGTGCTAACAGGGAAGAGACCCAGTACTTC. The gene calls are TRBV20-1 and TRBJ2-5, with D perhaps TRBD1 (6 bases). This CDR3 has 11 amino acids. V lost 4 bases, J lost 3 bases, and 6 bases lay in between. The germline V gene has CDR1 DFQATT and CDR2 SNEGSKA (reference sequence).

The V gene is TRBV7-8, the J gene TRBJ2-1; D is possibly TRBD1 (5 bases). The CDR3 has 12 residues. The ends were cut back, 5 bases at V and 7 bases at J, with 9 bases in the middle. CDR1 SGHVS and CDR2 FQNEAQ come from the germline V gene. The CDR3: CASSRTRNEQFF. CDR3 bases: TGTGCCAGCAGCCGGACAAGGAATGAGCAGTTCTTC.

The chain uses TRBV20-1 and TRBJ2-1; tentative D call: TRBD2 (5 bases). The V gene's germline CDR1 is DFQATT and CDR2 SNEGSKA (reference sequence). The CDR3 is 14 amino acids. V lost 3 bases and J lost 6, with 15 bases in between. The CDR3 loop is CSASRGPARNEQFF. The CDR3, as DNA: TGCAGTGCTAGTCGAGGGCCAGCCCGCAATGAGCAGTTCTTC.

The table lists this clone with a count of one. J is TRBJ2-1 and V is TRBV11-3, with 10 bases matching TRBD2. J gave up 7 bases and V 0 bases, and 18 bases lay outside the gene matches. Germline V CDR1 and CDR2: SGHNT, YENEEA. The CDR3 is 20 amino acids. In DNA form, the CDR3 reads TGTGCCAGCAGCTTAGACTTCGCCCCAGGAGCGGGAGGGCGTTGGAATGAGCAGTTCTTC. As protein: CASSLDFAPGAGGRWNEQFF.

The chain is built from TRBV7-3 and TRBJ2-2, with D perhaps TRBD2 (6 bases). Trimming shortened V by 5 bases and J by 1 base, and 11 bases separated the two germline ends. Germline V gene sequence: CDR1 SGHTA, CDR2 FQGTGA. The CDR3 is 15 residues long. The CDR3 region is CASSLDSGNTGELFF. The CDR3 nucleotides read TGTGCCAGCAGCCTAGATAGCGGGAACACCGGGGAGCTGTTTTTT.

The CDR3 loop reads CASSQGDGGSTDTQYF. The CDR3, as DNA: TGTGCCAGCTCCCAGGGGGACGGTGGGAGCACAGATACGCAGTATTTT. The rearrangement links TRBV18 to TRBJ2-3, with 7 bases fitting TRBD1. Germline CDR1 reads KGHSH; CDR2 reads LQKENI. This CDR3 is 16 amino acids long. After removal of 6 bases from V and 0 bases from J, the junction contained 9 bases not matched to a gene. Supplemented by reference TRBV18 and TRBJ2-3, the full variable domain reads NAGVMQNPRHLVRRRGQEARLRCSPMKGHSHVYWYRQLPEEGLKFMVYLQKENIIDESGMPKERFSAEFPKEGPSILRIQQVVRGDSAAYFCASSQGDGGSTDTQYFGPGTRLTVL.

V gene TRBV5-6 combines with J gene TRBJ2-7; D is uncertain. The CDR3 covers 11 residues. CDR1 SGHDT and CDR2 YYEEEE come from the germline V gene. Trimming stripped 2 bases from V and 4 bases from J, with 4 bases between. Here the CDR3 reads CASSFEYEQYF. CDR3 DNA: TGTGCCAGCAGCTTCGAGTACGAGCAGTACTTC.

This chain links TRBV19 with TRBJ1-2; 9 nucleotides align to TRBD1. J was trimmed by 0 bases and V by 4 bases; bases with no gene match: 6. Germline lookup yields CDR1 LNHDA and CDR2 SQIVND (reference sequence). The CDR3 is 16 residues long. The CDR3, as DNA: TGTGCCAGTAGTAGTGGGGGACAGGGACCTAACTATGGCTACACCTTC. Residues: CASSSGGQGPNYGYTF.

J is TRBJ2-5 and V is TRBV10-1; possibly TRBD2 for D (5 bases). CDR1 and CDR2 from the germline V gene are WNHNN and SYGVQD (reference sequence). Trimming removed 3 bases from V and 5 bases from J, with 13 bases in between. This CDR3 has 14 amino acids. CDR3 protein: CASSDSTSLETQYF. Written as DNA, the CDR3 is TGCGCCAGCAGTGACTCTACTAGTCTTGAGACCCAGTACTTC.

This clone was counted only a few times. The chain joins TRBV10-3 to TRBJ2-1; 8 nucleotides line up with TRBD2. With 7 bases clipped from V and 0 bases from J, the junction kept 8 bases outside the gene matches. Looked up from germline, CDR1 is ENHRY and CDR2 is SYGVKD. This CDR3 region has 16 residues. The CDR3 protein is CAITKSGGSSYNEQFF. CDR3 nucleotide sequence: TGTGCCATCACAAAGTCGGGGGGGAGCTCCTACAATGAGCAGTTCTTC.

This chain connects TRBV6-6 to TRBJ1-6, with 7 positions matching TRBD1. V was pared by 2 bases and J by 3 bases, with 1 base of the junction left unmatched. CDR1 and CDR2 (germline): MNHNY, SVGAGI (reference sequence). The CDR3 runs 15 residues. The CDR3 DNA sequence: TGTGCCAGCAGTTACGGGACAGACTATAATTCACCCCTCCACTTT. Translation: CASSYGTDYNSPLHF.

The chain combines TRBV7-9 with TRBJ1-1; tentative D call: TRBD1 (5 bases). The germline V gene has CDR1 SEHNR and CDR2 FQNEAQ (reference sequence). The CDR3 contains 17 residues. The germline V and J ends were trimmed by 7 bases and 1 base, with 22 bases remaining between them. The CDR3 sequence is CASKEEGAGRWNTEAFF. CDR3 nucleotides: TGTGCCAGCAAGGAGGAGGGAGCGGGACGTTGGAACACTGAAGCTTTCTTT.

The V and J genes are TRBV3-1 (or the pseudogene TRBV3-2) and TRBJ2-1; perhaps TRBD1 as D (6 bases). CDR3 length equals 16 residues. V lost 4 bases and J lost 4, with 17 bases in between. CDR1 is LGHDT, CDR2 YNNKEL, per germline (reference sequence). The CDR3, as DNA: TGTGCCAGCAGCCCCCGGACAGATGACTTATACAATGAGCAGTTCTTC. The encoded protein is CASSPRTDDLYNEQFF.

V is TRBV28 and J is TRBJ1-3; 7 bases are shared with TRBD1. Losses at the gene ends were 5 bases for V and 2 bases for J; bases not matched to a gene: 15. This CDR3 has 18 residues. From germline, CDR1 is MDHEN and CDR2 SYDVKM. The CDR3 sequence is CASSPLGQGGKTGNTIYF. The DNA for the CDR3 is TGTGCCAGCAGTCCTCTGGGGCAGGGGGGCAAGACTGGAAACACCATATATTTT.

This clone was counted a single time. The gene calls are TRBV6-2 or TRBV6-3 and TRBJ1-5, with 8 bases fitting TRBD1. V was pared by 5 bases and J by 6 bases, with 18 bases of the junction left unmatched. This CDR3 is 18 amino acids long. CDR1 and CDR2 from the germline V gene are MNHEY and SVGEGT. The CDR3 sequence: CASSHKGQGLIYGQPQHF. The CDR3 bases are TGTGCCAGCAGTCACAAAGGACAGGGACTGATTTATGGTCAGCCCCAGCATTTT.

The rearrangement links TRBV10-3 to TRBJ1-1; TRBD1 is a possible D gene (6 bases). Trimming stripped 6 bases from V and 3 bases from J, with 14 bases between. The CDR3 has 14 amino acids. Germline V gene lookup returns CDR1 ENHRY and CDR2 SYGVKD. CDR3 sequence: CAISPQGLDTEAFF. Here the CDR3 DNA reads TGTGCCATCAGCCCACAGGGATTGGACACTGAAGCTTTCTTT.

This clone was seen a handful of times. V gene TRBV30 combines with J gene TRBJ1-1; D not resolved. The CDR3 consists of 14 residues. Germline values: CDR1 GTSNPN, CDR2 SVGIG (reference sequence). Trimming stripped 4 bases from V and 5 bases from J, with 17 bases between. The CDR3 spells CAWTPRGRRTEAFF. CDR3 sequence (DNA): TGTGCCTGGACCCCTCGCGGCCGACGGACTGAAGCTTTCTTT.

This chain uses TRBV6-5 with TRBJ1-2, with 7 bases lining up with TRBD1. V shed 6 bases and J 3 bases; nucleotides not matched to a gene: 4. Per the germline V gene, CDR1 is MNHEY and CDR2 is SVGAGI. This CDR3 comprises 13 residues. The CDR3 sequence is CASRPTGYYGYTF. DNA of the CDR3: TGTGCCAGCAGGCCGACAGGGTACTATGGCTACACCTTC.

The gene calls are TRBV11-3 and TRBJ2-2; D is unclear. Germline V CDR1 and CDR2: SGHNT, YENEEA. The germline V and J ends were trimmed by 5 bases and 8 bases, with 12 bases remaining between them. The CDR3 extends over 13 amino acids. In DNA, the CDR3 is TGTGCCAGCAGCGCGCGTACGATGGGGGAGCTGTTTTTT. It yields the protein CASSARTMGELFF.

The count of this clone is one. The J gene is TRBJ2-3, the V gene TRBV7-2, with a weak D call TRBD1 (5 bases). With 6 bases removed from V and 0 bases from J, the gap between germline ends came to 13 bases. The CDR3 loop spans 15 amino acids. CDR1 SGHTA and CDR2 FQGNSA come from the germline V gene. In nucleotides, the CDR3 is TGTGCCAGCAGGGGGCCGGGCAGAAGCACAGATACGCAGTATTTT. This sequence encodes CASRGPGRSTDTQYF.

The chain recombines TRBV29-1 with TRBJ2-4; 8 nucleotides align to TRBD1. CDR3 length: 12 amino acids. V lost 4 bases to trimming and J lost 8 bases; unmatched junction nucleotides: 4. The germline CDR1 and CDR2 sequences are SQVTM and ANQGSEA. Here the CDR3 reads CSVGTGTDIQYF. In nucleotides, the CDR3 is TGCAGCGTTGGGACAGGGACGGACATTCAGTACTTC.